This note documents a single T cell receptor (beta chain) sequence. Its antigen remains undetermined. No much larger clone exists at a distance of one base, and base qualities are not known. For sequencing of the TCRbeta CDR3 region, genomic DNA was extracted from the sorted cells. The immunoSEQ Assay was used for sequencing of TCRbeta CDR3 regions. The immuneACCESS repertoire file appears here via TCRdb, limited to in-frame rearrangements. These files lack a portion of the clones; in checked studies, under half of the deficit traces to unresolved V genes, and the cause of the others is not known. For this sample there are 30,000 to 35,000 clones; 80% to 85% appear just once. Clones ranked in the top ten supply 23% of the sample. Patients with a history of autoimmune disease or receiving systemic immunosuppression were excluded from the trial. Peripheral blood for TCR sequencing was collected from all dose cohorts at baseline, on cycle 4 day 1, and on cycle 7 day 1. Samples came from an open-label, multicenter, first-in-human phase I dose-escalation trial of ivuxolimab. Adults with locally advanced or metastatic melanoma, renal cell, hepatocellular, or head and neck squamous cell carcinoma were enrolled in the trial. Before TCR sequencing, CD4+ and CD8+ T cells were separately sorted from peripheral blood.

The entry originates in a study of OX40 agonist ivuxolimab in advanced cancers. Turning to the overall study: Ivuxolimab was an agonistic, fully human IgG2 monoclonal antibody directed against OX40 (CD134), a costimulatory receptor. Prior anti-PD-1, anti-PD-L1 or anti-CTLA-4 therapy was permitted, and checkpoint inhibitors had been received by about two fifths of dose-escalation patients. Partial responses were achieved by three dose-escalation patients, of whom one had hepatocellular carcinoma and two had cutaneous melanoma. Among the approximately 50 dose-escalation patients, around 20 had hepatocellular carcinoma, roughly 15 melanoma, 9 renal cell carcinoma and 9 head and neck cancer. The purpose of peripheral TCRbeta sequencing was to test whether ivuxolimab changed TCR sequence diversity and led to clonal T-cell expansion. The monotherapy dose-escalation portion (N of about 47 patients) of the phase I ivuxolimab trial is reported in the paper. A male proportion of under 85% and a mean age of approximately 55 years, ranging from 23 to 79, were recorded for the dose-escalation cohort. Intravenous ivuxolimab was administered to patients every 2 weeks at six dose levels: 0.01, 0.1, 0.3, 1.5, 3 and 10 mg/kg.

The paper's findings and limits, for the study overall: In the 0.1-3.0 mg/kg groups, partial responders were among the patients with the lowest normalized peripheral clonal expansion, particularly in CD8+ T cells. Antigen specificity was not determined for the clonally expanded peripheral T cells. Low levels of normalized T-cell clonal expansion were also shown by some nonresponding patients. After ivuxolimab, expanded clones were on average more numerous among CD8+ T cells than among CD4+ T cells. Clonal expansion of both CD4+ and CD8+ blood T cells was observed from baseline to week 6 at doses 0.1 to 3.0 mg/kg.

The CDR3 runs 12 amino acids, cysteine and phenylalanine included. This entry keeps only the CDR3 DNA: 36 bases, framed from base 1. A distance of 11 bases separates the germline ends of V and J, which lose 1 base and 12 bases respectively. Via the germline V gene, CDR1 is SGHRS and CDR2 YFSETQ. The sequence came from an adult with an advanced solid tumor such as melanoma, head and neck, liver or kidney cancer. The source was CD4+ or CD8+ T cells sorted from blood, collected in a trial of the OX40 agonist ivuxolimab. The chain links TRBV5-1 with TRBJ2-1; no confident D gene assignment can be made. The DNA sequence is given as TGCGCCAGCAGCTTGCGTACCGGGCCGCAGTTCTTC. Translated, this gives CASSLRTGPQFF. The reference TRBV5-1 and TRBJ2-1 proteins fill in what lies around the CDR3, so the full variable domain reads KAGVTQTPRYLIKTRGQQVTLSCSPISGHRSVSWYQQTPGQGLQFLFEYFSETQRNKGNFPGRFSGRQFSNSRSEMNVSTLELGDSALYLCASSLRTGPQFFGPGTRLTVL.